This T cell receptor (beta chain) was captured by sequencing in a study of blood T cell repertoires in COVID-19. About the study: COVID-19 samples, acute and convalescent, were from the United States, Italy and Spain. T cells, B-cell-depleted T cells, or PBMCs supplied cDNA or gDNA.

In the study's own analysis: Scientists estimated how many nucleated cells there were by amplifying reference gene primers. Clones were read by immunoSEQ multiplex PCR, and TCRdb kept only the in-frame ones, dropping some. That table supplies the V and J calls and clone size; D and trimming were determined from the DNA. The profile shows approximately 350,000 clones, around 87% of them singletons. Seattle researchers signed up patients amid active infection and tracked them longitudinally. The sequence was collected from a woman aged 45-65 years with COVID-19, enrolled during active disease. The sample taken for sequencing was peripheral blood.

The CDR3 loop reads CASSLQGGQPQHF. As DNA, the CDR3 is TGTGCCAGCAGCCTACAGGGTGGTCAGCCCCAGCATTTT. V and J are TRBV5-5 and TRBJ1-5, with a possible D match to TRBD1 (6 bases). This CDR3 is built from 13 residues. The germline gives CDR1 SGHKS, CDR2 YYEKEE (reference sequence). With 4 bases removed from V and 6 bases from J, the gap between germline ends came to 11 bases.